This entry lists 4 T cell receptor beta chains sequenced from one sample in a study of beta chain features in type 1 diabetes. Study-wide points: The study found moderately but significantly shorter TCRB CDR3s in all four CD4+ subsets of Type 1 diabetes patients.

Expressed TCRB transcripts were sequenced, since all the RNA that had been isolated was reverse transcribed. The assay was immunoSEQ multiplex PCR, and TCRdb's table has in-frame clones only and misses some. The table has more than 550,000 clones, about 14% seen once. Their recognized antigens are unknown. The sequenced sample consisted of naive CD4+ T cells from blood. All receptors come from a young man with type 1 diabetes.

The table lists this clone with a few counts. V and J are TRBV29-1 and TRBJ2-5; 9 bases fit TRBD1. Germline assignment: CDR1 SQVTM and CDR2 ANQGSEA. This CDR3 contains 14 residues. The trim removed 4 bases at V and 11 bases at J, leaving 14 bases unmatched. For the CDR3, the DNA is TGCAGCGTTGGGACAGGGGACGATTTCAGGGGGCAGTACTTC. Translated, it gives CSVGTGDDFRGQYF.

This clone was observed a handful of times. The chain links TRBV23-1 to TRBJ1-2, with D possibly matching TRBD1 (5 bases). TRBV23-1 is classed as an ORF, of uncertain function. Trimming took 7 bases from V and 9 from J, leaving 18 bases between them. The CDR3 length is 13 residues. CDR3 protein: CASNLQELYCYTF. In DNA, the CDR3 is TGCGCCAGCAACCTACAGGAGTTGTATTGCTACACCTTC.

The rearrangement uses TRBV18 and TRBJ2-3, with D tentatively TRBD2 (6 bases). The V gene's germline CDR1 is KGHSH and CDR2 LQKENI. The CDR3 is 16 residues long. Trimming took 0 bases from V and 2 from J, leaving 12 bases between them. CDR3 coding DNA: TGTGCCAGCTCACCACCGACGGGGGACGTCACAGATACGCAGTATTTT. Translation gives CASSPPTGDVTDTQYF. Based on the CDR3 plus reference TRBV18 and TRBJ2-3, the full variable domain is NAGVMQNPRHLVRRRGQEARLRCSPMKGHSHVYWYRQLPEEGLKFMVYLQKENIIDESGMPKERFSAEFPKEGPSILRIQQVVRGDSAAYFCASSPPTGDVTDTQYFGPGTRLTVL.

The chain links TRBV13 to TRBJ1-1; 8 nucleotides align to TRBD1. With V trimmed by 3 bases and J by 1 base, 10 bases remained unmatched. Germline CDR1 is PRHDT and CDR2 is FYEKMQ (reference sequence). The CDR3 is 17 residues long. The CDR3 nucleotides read TGTGCCAGCAGCTTGACAGGGGCCCCATTAAGGAACACTGAAGCTTTCTTT. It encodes CASSLTGAPLRNTEAFF.